A selection of T cell receptor beta chains follows, all from one sample in a study of T cells in Graves' hyperthyroidism and ophthalmopathy. From the multiplex PCR reads, TCRdb called clonotypes with MiXCR, one entry per CDR3 protein. The data show around 350,000 distinct CDR3 sequences, around 15% seen once. The sample was blood. These receptors were obtained from a woman aged 55-70 years with Graves' ophthalmopathy. The CDR3 runs from the conserved cysteine through the conserved F or W. Each record gives: clone size, D gene, V gene, J gene, CDR3 protein, CDR3 DNA. A D gene is named only where the DNA matches it firmly. A clone size is listed for some rows: how often the clone was seen (once, few, many), or a class if it is expanded.

-	-	TRBV5-1	TRBJ2-1	CASSLIRGDEQFF	TGCGCCAGCAGCTTGATCAGGGGGGATGAGCAGTTCTTC
many	TRBD1	TRBV2	TRBJ2-3	CASSEGQGAFVDTQYF	TGTGCCAGCAGTGAAGGACAGGGGGCATTTGTAGATACGCAGTATTTT
few	TRBD2	TRBV7-3	TRBJ2-5	CASSLTSGKWGTQYF	TGTGCCAGCAGCTTAACTAGCGGGAAGTGGGGGACCCAGTACTTC
many	-	TRBV30	TRBJ2-5	CAWNEREETQYF	TGTGCCTGGAATGAGCGGGAAGAGACCCAGTACTTC
many	-	TRBV28	TRBJ1-1	CASSQGHKAFF	TGTGCCAGCAGCCAGGGACACAAAGCTTTCTTT
few	TRBD1	TRBV20-1	TRBJ2-2	CSASPGRGWENTGELFF	TGCAGTGCTAGCCCCGGCAGGGGGTGGGAAAACACCGGGGAGCTGTTTTTT
few	TRBD1	TRBV7-9	TRBJ2-1	CASSGSGTGDDNEQFF	TGTGCCAGCAGCGGGTCCGGGACAGGGGACGACAATGAGCAGTTCTTC
few	TRBD1	TRBV4-1	TRBJ2-2	CASSQEAPQGETGELFF	TGCGCCAGCAGCCAAGAAGCTCCACAGGGGGAGACCGGGGAGCTGTTTTTT
many	-	TRBV2	TRBJ1-4	CAGSPGAGRNEKLFF	TGTGCCGGATCTCCCGGGGCAGGGAGGAATGAAAAACTGTTTTTT
few	TRBD1	TRBV4-1	TRBJ2-7	CASSQDPGQGYYEQYF	TGCGCCAGCAGCCAAGATCCTGGACAGGGGTACTACGAGCAGTACTTC
-	TRBD2	TRBV5-4	TRBJ2-7	CASSPLAGASYEQYF	TGTGCCAGCAGCCCACTAGCGGGGGCCTCCTACGAGCAGTACTTC
many	-	TRBV30	TRBJ2-5	CAWSAGGSETQYF	TGTGCCTGGAGTGCGGGGGGCTCGGAGACCCAGTACTTC
many	-	TRBV7-9	TRBJ1-1	CASSLDFIGTEAFF	TGTGCCAGCAGCTTAGATTTTATTGGTACTGAAGCTTTCTTT
many	-	TRBV20-1	TRBJ2-1	CSASGKPVGNEQFF	TGCAGTGCTAGTGGCAAGCCGGTTGGGAATGAGCAGTTCTTC
many	-	TRBV11-2	TRBJ2-1	CASSSLARSNNEQFF	TGTGCCAGCAGCTCCCTCGCCAGGAGTAACAATGAGCAGTTCTTC
-	-	TRBV19	TRBJ2-1	CASSIGREQFF	TGTGCCAGTAGTATAGGGCGGGAGCAGTTCTTC
many	TRBD1	TRBV6-1	TRBJ1-2	CASSPGTGETYYGYTF	TGTGCCAGCAGTCCGGGGACAGGGGAAACTTACTATGGCTACACCTTC
-	-	TRBV5-4	TRBJ2-1	CASSLAASSNEQFF	TGTGCCAGCAGCTTGGCGGCCAGCAGCAATGAGCAGTTCTTC